The next 20 T cell receptor beta chains were all read from a single sample in a study of blood T cell repertoires in COVID-19. Some clones are missing from TCRdb's copy, which holds only in-frame ones; the method was immunoSEQ multiplex PCR. The table includes some 90,000 clones, roughly nine tenths detected once. Sequencing was carried out using peripheral blood. Receptors originate from a man aged 50-60 years with acute or convalescent COVID-19.

This clone appeared a few times. The CDR3: CASSPPGQGRAGELFF. CDR3 DNA: TGTGCCAGCTCACCACCGGGACAGGGGAGAGCCGGGGAGCTGTTTTTT. The genes are TRBV18 and TRBJ2-2; TRBD1 agrees at 10 bases. Germline V gene data show CDR1 as KGHSH and CDR2 as LQKENI. The trim removed 0 bases at V and 6 bases at J, leaving 4 bases unmatched. The length of the CDR3 is 16 residues.

The genes are TRBV5-1 and TRBJ2-3; a weak D match, TRBD1 (6 bases). Trimming cost V 4 bases and J 6 bases, with 12 bases left between them. CDR1 is SGHRS and CDR2 is YFSETQ in the germline V gene. The CDR3 totals 13 residues. In DNA, the CDR3 is TGCGCCAGCAGCACGGACCAGGGGGATACGCAGTATTTT. Its protein product is CASSTDQGDTQYF.

The rearrangement uses TRBV30 and TRBJ1-5, with no clear D. The CDR3 covers 16 residues. The germline V and J ends were trimmed by 3 bases and 2 bases, with 17 bases remaining between them. Germline V gene data show CDR1 as GTSNPN and CDR2 as SVGIG (reference sequence). The CDR3 DNA reads as TGTGCCTGGAGATCCGGGGATCGGTGGGGCAATCAGCCCCAGCATTTT. Encoded protein: CAWRSGDRWGNQPQHF.

The CDR3 region is CSVSSSVLGGTDTQYF. CDR3 sequence (DNA): TGCAGCGTCTCGAGCTCCGTTTTAGGGGGCACAGATACGCAGTATTTT. This rearrangement joins TRBV29-1 to TRBJ2-3; D perhaps matches TRBD1 (5 bases). Trimming took off 6 bases at V and 1 base at J, with 20 bases between the two ends. The CDR3 contains 16 residues. Germline V gene data show CDR1 as SQVTM and CDR2 as ANQGSEA.

The chain joins TRBV4-2 to TRBJ2-1; 8 bases are shared with TRBD2. Germline values: CDR1 LGHNA, CDR2 YNFKEQ. Trimming cost V 6 bases and J 8 bases; bases outside gene matches: 3. The CDR3 is 12 amino acids. CDR3 residues: CASSSSGHEQFF. Written as DNA, the CDR3 is TGTGCCAGCAGTTCTAGCGGGCATGAGCAGTTCTTC.

The rearrangement links TRBV6-5 to TRBJ1-6, with 7 bases fitting TRBD1. Germline V gives CDR1 MNHEY, CDR2 SVGAGI. V lost 5 bases and J lost 10; bases outside the gene matches: 8. The CDR3 totals 14 residues. In DNA, the CDR3 is TGTGCCAGCAGTATAAATACAGGGGACTCACCCCTCCACTTT. Its protein product is CASSINTGDSPLHF.

The rearrangement uses TRBV5-1 and TRBJ2-7, with no clear D. Trimming shortened V by 2 bases and J by 6 bases, and 12 bases separated the two germline ends. Germline V lookup: CDR1 SGHRS, CDR2 YFSETQ. The CDR3 has 13 amino acids. CDR3 in DNA: TGCGCCAGCAGCTTTTCAGGAATGTCCGAGCAGTACTTC. Translated, it gives CASSFSGMSEQYF.

V usage is TRBV7-8 and J usage is TRBJ1-3; D perhaps matches TRBD1 (5 bases). The germline V gene encodes CDR1 SGHVS and CDR2 FQNEAQ. V lost 2 bases to trimming and J lost 2 bases, with 13 bases between them. The CDR3 length is 16 residues. The CDR3 sequence is CASSLSPGETGNTIYF. In DNA, the CDR3 is TGTGCCAGCAGCTTATCACCGGGGGAGACTGGAAACACCATATATTTT.

The chain couples TRBV5-1 to TRBJ1-2, with TRBD1 matching 8 bases. The CDR3 is made up of 15 amino acids. Germline V gene sequence: CDR1 SGHRS, CDR2 YFSETQ. V lost 6 bases and J lost 2; bases outside the gene matches: 9. The CDR3, as DNA: TGCGCCAGCACTCCCGGACAGGGAGGCAACTATGGCTACACCTTC. Translating it yields CASTPGQGGNYGYTF.

The V gene is TRBV11-2, the J gene TRBJ2-3, with 8 positions matching TRBD2. The germline V gene has CDR1 SGHAT and CDR2 FQNNGV. The CDR3 runs to 18 residues. V trimming: 1 base; J trimming: 1 base; junction bases outside the gene matches: 10. CDR3 bases: TGTGCCAGCAGCTTAGGGAGGAATAGCGGGACTCGCACAGATACGCAGTATTTT. The encoded protein is CASSLGRNSGTRTDTQYF.

By share of the sample, this clone is medium-sized. V gene TRBV7-8 combines with J gene TRBJ1-1, with 7 nucleotides matching TRBD1. CDR3 length: 17 amino acids. Germline V gene sequence: CDR1 SGHVS, CDR2 FQNEAQ. With V trimmed by 1 base and J by 0 bases, 8 bases remained unmatched. The CDR3 nucleotides are TGTGCCAGCAGCTTAGGGTACAGGGGCGTCATGAACACTGAAGCTTTCTTT. Amino acid sequence: CASSLGYRGVMNTEAFF.

The chain carries TRBV18 and TRBJ1-1, with 8 positions matching TRBD1. The CDR3 spans 16 residues. Germline V CDR1 and CDR2: KGHSH, LQKENI. V lost 1 base, J lost 1 base, and 5 bases stayed unmatched. The chain's CDR3 is CASSPQNTGGNTEAFF. CDR3 nucleotide sequence: TGTGCCAGCTCACCACAAAACACAGGGGGGAACACTGAAGCTTTCTTT.

CDR3 DNA: TGCGCCAGCAGCTTGGACATACTAGGCGAGCAGTACTTC. Protein sequence: CASSLDILGEQYF. This sequence joins TRBV5-1 and TRBJ2-7; D perhaps matches TRBD2 (5 bases). CDR3 length: 13 amino acids. The germline gives CDR1 SGHRS, CDR2 YFSETQ. Deletions cut 0 bases from V and 6 bases from J, with 10 bases between. Based on the CDR3 plus reference TRBV5-1 and TRBJ2-7, the full variable domain is KAGVTQTPRYLIKTRGQQVTLSCSPISGHRSVSWYQQTPGQGLQFLFEYFSETQRNKGNFPGRFSGRQFSNSRSEMNVSTLELGDSALYLCASSLDILGEQYFGPGTRLTVT.

The chain combines TRBV10-3 with TRBJ2-2; 9 nucleotides line up with TRBD1. This CDR3 has 16 amino acids. Germline values: CDR1 ENHRY, CDR2 SYGVKD. V shed 6 bases, J shed 4 bases, and the junction held 9 bases outside the gene matches. DNA for the CDR3: TGTGCCATCAGCGATACAGGGGGCCGAGGCACCGGGGAGCTGTTTTTT. Protein product: CAISDTGGRGTGELFF.

The J gene is TRBJ2-7, the V gene TRBV5-1; D perhaps matches TRBD2 (6 bases). This CDR3 is 17 amino acids long. V lost 0 bases and J lost 4, with 20 bases in between. Germline V gene data show CDR1 as SGHRS and CDR2 as YFSETQ. The DNA for the CDR3 is TGCGCCAGCAGCTTGGTCGGCCGTGGGGAGGTGTCATACGAGCAGTACTTC. Protein sequence: CASSLVGRGEVSYEQYF.

The V and J genes are TRBV28 and TRBJ2-2; D uncertain. V lost 7 bases, J lost 8 bases, and 11 bases lay in between. Per germline, CDR1 MDHEN and CDR2 SYDVKM. The CDR3 has 12 amino acids. CDR3 amino acids: CASTPPRGELFF. CDR3 DNA sequence: TGTGCCAGCACTCCACCGAGGGGGGAGCTGTTTTTT.

The V call is TRBV21-1, the J call TRBJ1-5; the table's D call, TRBD1, has no DNA check behind it. TRBV21-1 is classified as a pseudogene. The CDR3 totals 19 residues. Written as DNA, the CDR3 is TGTGCCAGCAGCAAACGGGACAGAAAGATGCCTTATAGCAATCAGCCCCAGCATTTT. It is translated as CASSKRDRKMPYSNQPQHF.

CDR3: CASSQSPSSGNTIYF. CDR3 coding DNA: TGTGCCAGCAGCCAATCACCCAGCTCTGGAAACACCATATATTTT. The rearrangement uses TRBV3-1 (or the pseudogene TRBV3-2) and TRBJ1-3; no clear D gene. Trimming left V 2 bases short and J 0 bases short, with 8 bases between. There are 15 residues in the CDR3. Germline CDR1 and CDR2: LGHDT and YNNKEL (reference sequence).

This clone has only one observation. The chain carries TRBV7-9 and TRBJ1-4; D is unresolved. CDR1 is SEHNR, CDR2 FQNEAQ, per germline (reference sequence). This CDR3 comprises 17 residues. Trimming removed 1 base at V and 3 bases at J, with 15 bases between. The CDR3 sequence: CASSLDLVRVSNEKLFF. Here the CDR3 DNA reads TGTGCCAGCAGCTTAGATCTTGTCCGGGTGTCTAATGAAAAACTGTTTTTT.

The J gene is TRBJ2-3, the V gene TRBV10-3, with D possibly being TRBD1 (5 bases). The CDR3 has 15 residues. CDR1 is ENHRY, CDR2 SYGVKD, per germline. The ends were cut back, 3 bases at V and 3 bases at J, with 13 bases in the middle. DNA of the CDR3: TGTGCCATCAGTGACATCCAGGGTGGGACAGATACGCAGTATTTT. Translated, it gives CAISDIQGGTDTQYF.